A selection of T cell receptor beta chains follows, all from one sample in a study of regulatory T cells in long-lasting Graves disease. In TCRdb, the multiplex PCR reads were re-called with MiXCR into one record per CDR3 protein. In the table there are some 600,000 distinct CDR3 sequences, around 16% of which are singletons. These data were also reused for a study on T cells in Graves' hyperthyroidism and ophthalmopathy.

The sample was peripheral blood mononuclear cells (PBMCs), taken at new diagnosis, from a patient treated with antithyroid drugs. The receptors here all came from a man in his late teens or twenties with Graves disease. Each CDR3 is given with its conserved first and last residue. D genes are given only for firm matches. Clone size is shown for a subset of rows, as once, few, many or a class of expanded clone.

CASGGPREDLLKQYF TGTGCCAGCGGGGGGCCCAGGGAAGACCTTCTTAAGCAGTACTTC TRBJ2-7 - - TRBV7-9
CASILSGLAGYNEQFF TGTGCCAGCATCCTATCGGGACTAGCGGGTTACAATGAGCAGTTCTTC TRBJ2-1 TRBD2 many TRBV5-6
CASSLAGTDFKAFF TGTGCCAGCAGCTTAGCAGGAACAGACTTTAAAGCTTTCTTT TRBJ1-1 - many TRBV7-2
CSVGLGDSNQPQHF TGCAGCGTTGGGTTAGGGGATAGCAATCAGCCCCAGCATTTT TRBJ1-5 - - TRBV29-1
CASSMTGYGNQPQHF TGTGCCAGCTCGATGACTGGGTACGGCAATCAGCCCCAGCATTTT TRBJ1-5 - many TRBV18
CASSARWAEQFF TGTGCCAGTAGTGCACGGTGGGCTGAGCAGTTCTTC TRBJ2-1 - - TRBV19
CASSGLGTGSGSPLHF TGTGCCAGCAGCGGCCTGGGGACAGGTTCGGGTTCACCCCTCCACTTT TRBJ1-6 TRBD1 - TRBV7-9
CASSHLEGDEQFF TGTGCCAGCAGTCACCTTGAGGGCGATGAGCAGTTCTTC TRBJ2-1 - many TRBV6-2/TRBV6-3
CATSRSGQGRAEAFF TGTGCCACCAGCCGGTCCGGGCAGGGGAGGGCTGAAGCTTTCTTT TRBJ1-1 - - TRBV15
CASSFQAGVVQYEQYF TGCGCCAGCAGCTTCCAAGCGGGAGTTGTCCAGTACGAGCAGTACTTC TRBJ2-7 TRBD2 - TRBV5-1
CSGETENSSYNEQFF TGCAGTGGCGAGACAGAGAACAGCTCCTACAATGAGCAGTTCTTC TRBJ2-1 - many TRBV20-1
CANSGDNQDLF TGTGCCAACAGTGGGGACAACCAGGACCTTTTC TRBJ2-1 - - TRBV6-1
CASQLAELTGELFF TGTGCCAGTCAACTAGCGGAGCTCACCGGGGAGCTGTTTTTT TRBJ2-2 TRBD2 many TRBV6-1
CSARTSVSYEQYF TGCAGTGCAAGGACTAGCGTCTCCTACGAGCAGTACTTC TRBJ2-7 TRBD2 - TRBV20-1
CASSARGGGRNGYTF TGTGCCAGCAGCGCTCGAGGGGGGGGGCGAAATGGCTACACCTTC TRBJ1-2 - many TRBV27
CASSQGGGPQYF TGTGCCAGCAGCCAAGGAGGAGGACCTCAGTACTTC TRBJ2-7 - many TRBV3-1
CASSFSVTGTGRDEQYF TGCGCCAGCAGTTTTAGCGTCACCGGGACAGGGCGGGACGAGCAGTACTTC TRBJ2-7 TRBD1 few TRBV5-1
CASSSIDEKLFF TGTGCCAGCAGTTCAATCGATGAAAAACTGTTTTTT TRBJ1-4 - few TRBV12-3/TRBV12-4
CASSSEREDYEQYF TGTGCCAGCTCATCAGAGCGGGAGGACTACGAGCAGTACTTC TRBJ2-7 TRBD2 many TRBV18
CACQREEPEQYF TGTGCCTGCCAGCGGGAGGAGCCCGAGCAGTACTTC TRBJ2-7 TRBD2 many TRBV30
CASSQDYLASTDTQYF TGTGCCAGCAGCCAAGATTATCTGGCTAGCACAGATACGCAGTATTTT TRBJ2-3 - many TRBV3-1
CASNPLGGRNADTQYF TGTGCCAGCAATCCTTTAGGAGGGAGAAACGCAGATACGCAGTATTTT TRBJ2-3 - - TRBV6-1
CASSVGSGTDTQYF TGTGCCAGCAGCGTAGGTAGCGGCACAGATACGCAGTATTTT TRBJ2-3 - - TRBV9
CASSLQLAGAGELFF TGTGCCAGCAGTCTCCAACTAGCGGGGGCCGGGGAGCTGTTTTTT TRBJ2-2 TRBD2 many TRBV28
CASDPGFANIQYF TGTGCCAGCGACCCGGGTTTCGCAAACATTCAGTACTTC TRBJ2-4 - few TRBV28
CASSGVQGSDTQYF TGTGCCAGCAGTGGGGTACAGGGGTCAGATACGCAGTATTTT TRBJ2-3 TRBD1 many TRBV2
CASRTGDFGNTIYF TGTGCCAGCAGAACAGGGGACTTTGGAAACACCATATATTTT TRBJ1-3 TRBD1 - TRBV6-1
CSAVSIGSTYEQYF TGCAGTGCTGTATCTATAGGCAGCACCTACGAGCAGTACTTC TRBJ2-7 - few TRBV20-1
CASSLVLPEQYF TGTGCCAGCAGCTTAGTTCTCCCCGAGCAGTACTTC TRBJ2-7 - many TRBV7-2
CRLGQGDSDTQYF TGCAGGTTAGGACAGGGGGACTCAGATACGCAGTATTTT TRBJ2-3 TRBD1 - TRBV20-1
CASSQDGSGRPYNEQFF TGTGCCAGCAGCCAAGATGGTAGCGGGAGGCCTTACAATGAGCAGTTCTTC TRBJ2-1 TRBD2 - TRBV14
CAWCYPGQGIYNEQFF TGTGCCTGGTGTTACCCGGGACAGGGGATCTACAATGAGCAGTTCTTC TRBJ2-1 TRBD1 - TRBV30
CASSPPLETQYF TGTGCCAGCAGCCCCCCCTTAGAGACCCAGTACTTC TRBJ2-5 - many TRBV28
CASAPSRGDLQETQYF TGTGCCAGCGCCCCTTCTCGGGGGGACCTCCAAGAGACCCAGTACTTC TRBJ2-5 TRBD2 few TRBV2
CAVRGQGVYGYTF TGTGCCGTCCGGGGACAGGGAGTCTATGGCTACACCTTC TRBJ1-2 TRBD1 many TRBV28
CASRDLITEAFF TGTGCCAGCAGGGACCTAATCACTGAAGCTTTCTTT TRBJ1-1 - many TRBV28
CASSENQGYEQYF TGTGCCAGCTCAGAAAATCAGGGTTACGAGCAGTACTTC TRBJ2-7 - few TRBV18
CASSSKDYTEAFF TGCGCCAGCAGCTCCAAGGACTACACTGAAGCTTTCTTT TRBJ1-1 - - TRBV4-1
CASRRTGADEAFF TGTGCCAGCAGGAGGACGGGGGCCGATGAAGCTTTCTTT TRBJ1-1 - many TRBV2
CASSERGQNSNQPQHF TGTGCCAGCAGTGAAAGGGGACAGAATAGCAATCAGCCCCAGCATTTT TRBJ1-5 TRBD1 - TRBV2
CASSLEDRIYYNEQFF TGTGCCAGCAGCCTAGAGGACAGGATTTACTACAATGAGCAGTTCTTC TRBJ2-1 TRBD1 - TRBV5-8
CASSRDPGRQGYSNQPQHF TGTGCCAGCTCCCGGGATCCGGGACGACAGGGTTATAGCAATCAGCCCCAGCATTTT TRBJ1-5 TRBD1 few TRBV18
CASSVTGRLTEAFF TGTGCCAGCAGCGTGACAGGACGCCTCACTGAAGCTTTCTTT TRBJ1-1 - many TRBV6-1
CATSLRQGAGYEQYF TGCGCCACCTCCCTGAGACAGGGGGCTGGCTACGAGCAGTACTTC TRBJ2-7 TRBD1 - TRBV5-1
CSAIGDRGYEQYF TGCAGTGCTATAGGGGACAGGGGCTACGAGCAGTACTTC TRBJ2-7 TRBD1 many TRBV20-1
CASSDGNPGTYEQYF TGTGCCAGCAGTGATGGGAACCCGGGAACCTACGAGCAGTACTTC TRBJ2-7 - many TRBV6-1
CASRAYEQYF TGTGCCAGCAGGGCCTACGAGCAGTACTTC TRBJ2-7 - many TRBV2
CASSPSTNEQFF TGTGCCAGCTCACCTAGCACCAATGAGCAGTTCTTC TRBJ2-1 - many TRBV18
CASSLRGTPTYNEQFF TGCGCCAGCAGCTTGCGCGGGACTCCCACCTACAATGAGCAGTTCTTC TRBJ2-1 - many TRBV5-1
CASSILGGRAGNEQFF TGTGCCAGTAGTATATTAGGGGGGAGGGCCGGAAATGAGCAGTTCTTC TRBJ2-1 - - TRBV19
CACLTRGTEAFF TGTGCCTGCCTTACAAGGGGCACTGAAGCTTTCTTT TRBJ1-1 - many TRBV30
CASSERERTYSEQFF TGTGCCAGCAGTGAGCGGGAGAGAACCTACAGTGAGCAGTTCTTC TRBJ2-1 TRBD2 few TRBV28
CASSQLPQNTGELFF TGTGCCAGCAGCCAGCTCCCCCAAAACACCGGGGAGCTGTTTTTT TRBJ2-2 - - TRBV7-2